The present entry profiles one TCR beta chain with its context. Its antigen is unknown. This entry comes from a study of OX40 agonist ivuxolimab in advanced cancers. Overall study: Males comprised 82.7% of the group, whose mean age was 60 years (range roughly 20 to 90). A partial response was reached by three patients: one with hepatocellular carcinoma and two with cutaneous melanoma.

Using immunoSEQ multiplex PCR, the repertoire was profiled, and TCRdb retains in-frame clones only, with some absent. The data hold tens of thousands of clones, with 90% observed a single time. V gave up 0 bases and J gave up 3 bases, with 11 bases separating them. This CDR3 has 15 amino acids. Germline V gene sequence: CDR1 SGDLS, CDR2 YYNGEE. Findings of the study overall: Several nonresponders also turned out to have low normalized T-cell clonal expansion. At doses 0.1 to 3.0 mg/kg, CD4+ and CD8+ clones expanded.

Source: CD4+ or CD8+ T cells sorted from blood, taken in a trial of the OX40 agonist ivuxolimab. This chain uses TRBV9 with TRBJ2-3; D perhaps matches TRBD1 (6 bases). This TCR derives from an adult with an advanced solid tumor such as melanoma, head and neck, liver or kidney cancer. The CDR3 region is CASSVEGVRTDTQYF. The DNA of the CDR3 is TGTGCCAGCAGCGTAGAGGGGGTGAGGACAGATACGCAGTATTTT.